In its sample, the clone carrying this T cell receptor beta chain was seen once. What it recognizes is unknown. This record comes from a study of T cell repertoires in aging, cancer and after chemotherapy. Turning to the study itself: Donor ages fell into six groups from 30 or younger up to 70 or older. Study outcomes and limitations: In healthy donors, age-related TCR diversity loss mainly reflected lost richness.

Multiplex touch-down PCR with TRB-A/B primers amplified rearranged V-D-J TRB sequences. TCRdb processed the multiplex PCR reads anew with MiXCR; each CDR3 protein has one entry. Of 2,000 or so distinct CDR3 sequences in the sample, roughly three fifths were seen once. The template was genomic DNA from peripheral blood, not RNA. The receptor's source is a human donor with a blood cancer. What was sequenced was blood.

The CDR3 DNA follows: TGTGCCAGCAGCGGACAGGGGTCTCGATTCTTC. Its translation: CASSGQGSRFF. The chain recombines TRBV6-1 with TRBJ2-1, with 9 bases matching TRBD1. The ends lost 6 bases at V and 16 bases at J; junction bases unmatched: 7. This CDR3 is 11 amino acids long. Germline-derived CDR1 and CDR2 are MNHNS and SASEGT.